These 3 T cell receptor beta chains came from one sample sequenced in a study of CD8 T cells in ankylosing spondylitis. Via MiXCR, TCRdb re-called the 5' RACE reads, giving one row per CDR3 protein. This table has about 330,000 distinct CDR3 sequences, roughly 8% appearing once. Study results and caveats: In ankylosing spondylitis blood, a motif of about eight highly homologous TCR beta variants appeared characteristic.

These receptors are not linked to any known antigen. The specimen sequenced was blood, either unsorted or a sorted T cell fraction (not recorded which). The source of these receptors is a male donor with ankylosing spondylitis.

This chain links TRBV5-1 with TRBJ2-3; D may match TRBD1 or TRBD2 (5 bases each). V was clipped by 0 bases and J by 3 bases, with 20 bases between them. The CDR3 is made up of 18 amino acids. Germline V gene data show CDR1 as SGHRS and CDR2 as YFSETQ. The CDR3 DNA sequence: TGCGCCAGCAGCTTGGGGACCCCCGGGACGAAAGCTACAGATACGCAGTATTTT. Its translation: CASSLGTPGTKATDTQYF.

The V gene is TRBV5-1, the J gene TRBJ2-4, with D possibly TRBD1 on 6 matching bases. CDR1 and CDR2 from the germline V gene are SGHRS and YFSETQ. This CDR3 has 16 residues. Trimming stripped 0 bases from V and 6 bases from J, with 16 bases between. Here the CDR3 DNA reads TGCGCCAGCAGCTTGGCTACAGGGAATGGGGGAAACATTCAGTACTTC. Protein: CASSLATGNGGNIQYF. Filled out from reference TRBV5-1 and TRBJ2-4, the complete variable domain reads KAGVTQTPRYLIKTRGQQVTLSCSPISGHRSVSWYQQTPGQGLQFLFEYFSETQRNKGNFPGRFSGRQFSNSRSEMNVSTLELGDSALYLCASSLATGNGGNIQYFGAGTRLSVL.

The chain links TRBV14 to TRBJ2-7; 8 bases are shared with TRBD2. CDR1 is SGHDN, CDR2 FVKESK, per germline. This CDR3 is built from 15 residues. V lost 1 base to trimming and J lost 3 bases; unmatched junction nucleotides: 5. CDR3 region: CASSQGLAKGYEQYF. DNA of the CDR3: TGTGCCAGCAGCCAAGGACTAGCGAAAGGCTACGAGCAGTACTTC.